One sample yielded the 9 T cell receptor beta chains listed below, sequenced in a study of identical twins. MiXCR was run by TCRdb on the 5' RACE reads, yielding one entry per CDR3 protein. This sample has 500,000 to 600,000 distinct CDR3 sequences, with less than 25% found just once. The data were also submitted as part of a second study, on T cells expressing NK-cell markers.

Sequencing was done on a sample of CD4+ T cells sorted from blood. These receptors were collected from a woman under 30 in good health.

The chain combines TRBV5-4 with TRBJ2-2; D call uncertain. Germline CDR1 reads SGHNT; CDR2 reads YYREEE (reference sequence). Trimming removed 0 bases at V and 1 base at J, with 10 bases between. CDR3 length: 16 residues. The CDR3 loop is CASSLAFSENTGELFF. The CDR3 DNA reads TGTGCCAGCAGCTTGGCTTTTAGTGAGAACACCGGGGAGCTGTTTTTT. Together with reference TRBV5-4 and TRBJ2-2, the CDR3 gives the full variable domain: ETGVTQSPTHLIKTRGQQVTLRCSSQSGHNTVSWYQQALGQGPQFIFQYYREEENGRGNFPPRFSGLQFPNYSSELNVNALELDDSALYLCASSLAFSENTGELFFGEGSRLTVL.

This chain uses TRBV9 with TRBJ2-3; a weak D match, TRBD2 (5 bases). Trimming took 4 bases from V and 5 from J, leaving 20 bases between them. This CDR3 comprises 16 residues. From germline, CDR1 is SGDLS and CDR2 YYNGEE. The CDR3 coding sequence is TGTGCCAGCAGCCCCCTGGGTCTAGCAGTACAAGATACGCAGTATTTT. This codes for CASSPLGLAVQDTQYF. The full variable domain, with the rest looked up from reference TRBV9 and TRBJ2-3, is DSGVTQTPKHLITATGQRVTLRCSPRSGDLSVYWYQQSLDQGLQFLIQYYNGEERAKGNILERFSAQQFPDLHSELNLSSLELGDSALYFCASSPLGLAVQDTQYFGPGTRLTVL.

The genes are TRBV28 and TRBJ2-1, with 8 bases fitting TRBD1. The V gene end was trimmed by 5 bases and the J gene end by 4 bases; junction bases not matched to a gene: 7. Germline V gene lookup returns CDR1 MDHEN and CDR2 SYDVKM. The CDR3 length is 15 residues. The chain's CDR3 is CASSGARQGYNEQFF. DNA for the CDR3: TGTGCCAGCAGTGGGGCGAGACAGGGGTACAATGAGCAGTTCTTC.

CDR3 sequence (DNA): TGTGCCAGCAGTTTATTCGGCCCAACAGATACGCAGTATTTT. Its translation is CASSLFGPTDTQYF. The gene calls are TRBV27 and TRBJ2-3; D ambiguous. The V end lost 1 base, the J end lost 3 bases, and 8 bases lay between the germline ends. CDR1 MNHEY and CDR2 SMNVEV come from the germline V gene (reference sequence). This CDR3 contains 14 residues.

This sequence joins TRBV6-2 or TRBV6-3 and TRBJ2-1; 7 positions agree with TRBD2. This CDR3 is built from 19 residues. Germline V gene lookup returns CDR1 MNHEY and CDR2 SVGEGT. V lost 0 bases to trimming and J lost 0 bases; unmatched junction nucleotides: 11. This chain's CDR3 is CASSYSRLADPYSYNEQFF. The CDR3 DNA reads TGTGCCAGCAGTTACTCGCGGCTAGCGGACCCTTACTCCTACAATGAGCAGTTCTTC.

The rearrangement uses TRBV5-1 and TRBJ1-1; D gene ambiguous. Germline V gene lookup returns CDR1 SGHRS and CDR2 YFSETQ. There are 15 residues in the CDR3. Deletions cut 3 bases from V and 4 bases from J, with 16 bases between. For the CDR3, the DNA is TGCGCCAGCAGCTACCTGTCGGGGAGTGGCACTGAAGCTTTCTTT. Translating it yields CASSYLSGSGTEAFF.

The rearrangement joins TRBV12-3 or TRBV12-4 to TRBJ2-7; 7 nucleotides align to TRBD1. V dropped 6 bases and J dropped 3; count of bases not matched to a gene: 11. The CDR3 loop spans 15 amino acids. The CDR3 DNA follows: TGTGCCAGCAGCCAACCGACAGGGACAAGCTACGAGCAGTACTTC. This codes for CASSQPTGTSYEQYF.

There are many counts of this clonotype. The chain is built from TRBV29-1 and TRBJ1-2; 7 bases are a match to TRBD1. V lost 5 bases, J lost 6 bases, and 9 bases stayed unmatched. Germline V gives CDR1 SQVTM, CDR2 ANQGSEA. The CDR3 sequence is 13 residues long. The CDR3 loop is CSVLLVDRDGYTF. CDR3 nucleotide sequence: TGCAGCGTTTTGTTGGTCGACAGGGATGGCTACACCTTC.

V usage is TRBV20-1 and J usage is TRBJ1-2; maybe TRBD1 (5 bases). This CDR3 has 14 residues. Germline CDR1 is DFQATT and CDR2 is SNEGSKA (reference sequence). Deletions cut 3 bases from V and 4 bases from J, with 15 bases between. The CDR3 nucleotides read TGCAGTGCTAGCAATTCAGGGTTCCGCTATGGCTACACCTTC. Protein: CSASNSGFRYGYTF.